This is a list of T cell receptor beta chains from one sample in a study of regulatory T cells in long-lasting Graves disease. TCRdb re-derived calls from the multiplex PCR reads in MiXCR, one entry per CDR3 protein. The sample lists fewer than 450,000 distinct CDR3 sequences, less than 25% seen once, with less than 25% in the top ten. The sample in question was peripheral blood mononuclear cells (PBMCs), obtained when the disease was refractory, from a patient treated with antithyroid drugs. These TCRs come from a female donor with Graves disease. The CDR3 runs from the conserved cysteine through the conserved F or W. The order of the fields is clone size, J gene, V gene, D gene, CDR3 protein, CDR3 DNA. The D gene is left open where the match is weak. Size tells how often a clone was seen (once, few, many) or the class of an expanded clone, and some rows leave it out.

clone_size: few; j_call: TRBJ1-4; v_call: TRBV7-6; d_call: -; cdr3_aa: CASSLDLQADEKLFF; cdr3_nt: TGTGCCAGCAGCTTAGACTTGCAGGCGGATGAAAAACTGTTTTTT
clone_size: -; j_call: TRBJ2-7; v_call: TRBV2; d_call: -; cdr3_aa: CASSRLGSSYEQYF; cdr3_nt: TGTGCCAGCAGCCGACTAGGTAGCTCCTACGAGCAGTACTTC
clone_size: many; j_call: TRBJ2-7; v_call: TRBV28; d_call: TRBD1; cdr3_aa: CASSFAGTAYEQYF; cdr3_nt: TGTGCCAGCTCCTTCGCAGGGACAGCCTACGAGCAGTACTTC
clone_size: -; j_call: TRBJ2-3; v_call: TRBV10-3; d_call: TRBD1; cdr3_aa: CATSGTGSTDTQYF; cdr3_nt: TGTGCCACCTCGGGGACAGGAAGCACAGATACGCAGTATTTT
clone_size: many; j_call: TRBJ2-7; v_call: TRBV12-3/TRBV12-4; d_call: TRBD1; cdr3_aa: CASSGTGKLSYEQYF; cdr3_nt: TGTGCCAGCAGTGGGACAGGCAAACTCTCCTACGAGCAGTACTTC
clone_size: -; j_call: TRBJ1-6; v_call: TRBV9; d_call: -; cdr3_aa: CASSPRAGSGSPLHF; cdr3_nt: TGTGCCAGCAGCCCTAGGGCGGGGAGCGGCTCACCCCTCCACTTT
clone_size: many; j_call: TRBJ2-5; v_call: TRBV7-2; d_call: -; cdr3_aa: CASSLGELETQYF; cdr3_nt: TGTGCCAGCAGCTTGGGAGAACTGGAGACCCAGTACTTC
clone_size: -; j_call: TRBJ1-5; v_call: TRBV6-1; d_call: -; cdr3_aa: CTSRPQGNQPQHF; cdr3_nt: TGTACCAGCAGGCCACAGGGTAATCAGCCCCAGCATTTT
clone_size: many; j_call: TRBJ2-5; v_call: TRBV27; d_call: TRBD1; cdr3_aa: CASSFGDRDRETQYF; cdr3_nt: TGTGCCAGCAGTTTCGGGGACAGGGATCGGGAGACCCAGTACTTC
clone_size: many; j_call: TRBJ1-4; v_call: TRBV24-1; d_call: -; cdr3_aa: CATSDRRDAVGKLFF; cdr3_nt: TGTGCCACCAGTGACCGCCGGGACGCCGTCGGAAAACTGTTTTTT
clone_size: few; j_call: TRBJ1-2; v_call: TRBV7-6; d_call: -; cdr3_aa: CASSLGDFLGYTF; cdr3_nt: TGTGCCAGCAGCTTGGGCGACTTTTTAGGCTACACCTTC
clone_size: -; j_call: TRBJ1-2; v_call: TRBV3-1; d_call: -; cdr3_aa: CASSPSRASGYTF; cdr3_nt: TGTGCCAGCAGCCCGTCTCGGGCTTCTGGCTACACCTTC
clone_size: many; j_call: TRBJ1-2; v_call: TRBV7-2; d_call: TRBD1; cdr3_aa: CASSLGVSGGGGYTF; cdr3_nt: TGTGCCAGCAGCTTAGGAGTCTCAGGGGGCGGTGGCTACACCTTC
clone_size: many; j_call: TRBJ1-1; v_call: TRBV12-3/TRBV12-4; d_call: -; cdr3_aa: CASSSDRIEAFF; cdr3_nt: TGTGCCAGCAGTTCCGACAGAATTGAAGCTTTCTTT
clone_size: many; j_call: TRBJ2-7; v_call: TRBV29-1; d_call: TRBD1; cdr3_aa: CSVEEDPGQGIHEQYF; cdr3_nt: TGCAGCGTTGAAGAAGACCCGGGACAGGGGATCCACGAGCAGTACTTC
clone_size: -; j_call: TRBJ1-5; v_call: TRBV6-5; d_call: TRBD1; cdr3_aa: CASSYSGQGAAQPQHF; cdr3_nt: TGTGCCAGCAGTTACTCGGGGCAGGGGGCGGCTCAGCCCCAGCATTTT
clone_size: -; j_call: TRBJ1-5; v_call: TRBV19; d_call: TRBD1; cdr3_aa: CASSSGTGRDVDNQPQHF; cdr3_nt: TGTGCCAGTAGCTCCGGGACAGGGAGGGATGTGGACAATCAGCCCCAGCATTTT
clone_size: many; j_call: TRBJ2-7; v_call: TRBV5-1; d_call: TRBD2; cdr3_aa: CASSKVPGLAGSPSYEQYF; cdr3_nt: TGCGCCAGCAGCAAGGTCCCGGGACTAGCGGGTTCCCCGTCCTACGAGCAGTACTTC
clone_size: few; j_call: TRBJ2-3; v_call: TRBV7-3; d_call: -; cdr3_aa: CASSLMDTDTQYF; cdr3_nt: TGTGCCAGCAGCTTAATGGACACAGATACGCAGTATTTT
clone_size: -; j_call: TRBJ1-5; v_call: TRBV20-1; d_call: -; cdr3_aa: CSARDGGNPYSNQPQHF; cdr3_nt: TGCAGTGCCCGAGACGGAGGGAACCCTTATAGCAATCAGCCCCAGCATTTT
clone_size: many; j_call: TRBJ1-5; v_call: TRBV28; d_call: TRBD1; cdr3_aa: CASSPAGGGQPQHF; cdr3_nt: TGTGCCAGCAGTCCTGCAGGGGGCGGGCAGCCCCAGCATTTT
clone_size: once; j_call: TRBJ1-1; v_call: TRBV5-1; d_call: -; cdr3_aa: CASSSRDPVSWDF; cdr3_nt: TGCGCCAGCAGCTCCCGGGACCCTGTGAGTTGGGACTTT
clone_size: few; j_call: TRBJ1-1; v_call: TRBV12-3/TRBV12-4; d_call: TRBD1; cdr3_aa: CASSWGQGASEAFF; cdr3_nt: TGTGCCAGCAGTTGGGGACAGGGGGCATCAGAAGCTTTCTTT
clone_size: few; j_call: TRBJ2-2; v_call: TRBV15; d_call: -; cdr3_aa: CATSSWGTANTGELFF; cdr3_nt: TGTGCCACCAGCAGCTGGGGCACAGCGAACACCGGGGAGCTGTTTTTT
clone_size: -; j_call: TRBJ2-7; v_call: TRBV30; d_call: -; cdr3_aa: CAWGGAGARSEQYF; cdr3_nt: TGTGCCTGGGGGGGGGCGGGAGCCCGGAGTGAGCAGTACTTC
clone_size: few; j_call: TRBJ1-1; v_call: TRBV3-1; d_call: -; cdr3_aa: CASRIQAGADHAFF; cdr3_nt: TGTGCCAGCCGGATACAGGCGGGGGCAGACCATGCTTTCTTT
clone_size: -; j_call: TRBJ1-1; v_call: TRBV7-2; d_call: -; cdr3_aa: CASSQTSARRTFF; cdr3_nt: TGTGCCAGCAGCCAAACCTCGGCCAGGCGTACTTTCTTT
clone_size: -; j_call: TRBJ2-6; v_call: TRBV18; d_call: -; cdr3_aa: CASSPPGTTGANVLTF; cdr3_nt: TGTGCCAGCTCACCACCGGGGACGACTGGGGCCAACGTCCTGACTTTC
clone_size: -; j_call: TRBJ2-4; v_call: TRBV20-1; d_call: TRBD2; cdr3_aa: CSARTSGNKRAKNIQYF; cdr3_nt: TGCAGTGCTCGGACTAGCGGGAATAAACGGGCCAAAAACATTCAGTACTTC
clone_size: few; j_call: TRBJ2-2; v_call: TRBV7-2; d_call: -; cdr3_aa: CASSPRGFSNTGELFF; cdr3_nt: TGTGCCAGCAGCCCAAGAGGATTTTCGAACACCGGGGAGCTGTTTTTT
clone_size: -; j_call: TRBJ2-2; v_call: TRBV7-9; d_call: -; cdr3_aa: CASSLAGSVGELFF; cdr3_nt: TGTGCCAGCAGCTTAGCCGGTTCGGTCGGGGAGCTGTTTTTT
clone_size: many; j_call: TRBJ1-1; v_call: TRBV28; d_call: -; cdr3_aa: CASSLPDNTEAFF; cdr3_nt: TGTGCCAGCAGTTTACCGGACAACACTGAAGCTTTCTTT
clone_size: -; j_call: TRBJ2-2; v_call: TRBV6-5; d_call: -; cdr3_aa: CASSYPRTQSSGELFF; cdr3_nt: TGTGCCAGCAGTTACCCAAGGACCCAGTCGTCCGGGGAGCTGTTTTTT
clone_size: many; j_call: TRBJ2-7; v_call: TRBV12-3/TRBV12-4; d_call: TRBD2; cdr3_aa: CASRDSGVSYEQYF; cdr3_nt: TGTGCCAGCAGGGATAGCGGGGTCTCCTACGAGCAGTACTTC
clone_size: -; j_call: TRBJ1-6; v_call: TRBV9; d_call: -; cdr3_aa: CASSVEDRPRTPLHF; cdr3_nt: TGTGCCAGCAGCGTAGAGGACAGACCCCGGACACCCCTCCACTTT
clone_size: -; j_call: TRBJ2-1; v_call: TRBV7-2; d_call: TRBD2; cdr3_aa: CASTKEASGGDEQFF; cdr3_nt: TGTGCCAGCACAAAAGAGGCTAGCGGGGGGGATGAGCAGTTCTTC
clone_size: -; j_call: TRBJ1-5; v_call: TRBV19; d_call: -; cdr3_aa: CASTLGGIRNQPQHF; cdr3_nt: TGTGCCAGTACCCTGGGGGGGATACGGAATCAGCCCCAGCATTTT
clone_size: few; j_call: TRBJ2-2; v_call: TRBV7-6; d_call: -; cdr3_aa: CASSFRSDTGELFF; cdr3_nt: TGTGCCAGCAGCTTCCGCTCGGACACCGGGGAGCTGTTTTTT
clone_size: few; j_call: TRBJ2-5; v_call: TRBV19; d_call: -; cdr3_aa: CASSLTGGSDETQYF; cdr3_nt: TGTGCCAGTAGCCTGACGGGGGGCAGCGATGAGACCCAGTACTTC